Each of the 21 T cell receptor beta chains below was sequenced from the same sample in a study of blood T cell repertoires in COVID-19 (dated by TCRdb to between 2020 and 2021). The library was made by the immunoSEQ multiplex PCR assay. TCRdb provides this immuneACCESS table in a form limited to in-frame rearrangements. Some clones are lacking; in checked studies, under half of them reflect an unresolved V gene, and why the rest are absent is not known. Recorded for this sample are about 360,000 clones; 80% to 90% of them occurred a single time. About 7.1% of the sample is taken by the ten largest. Specimen: peripheral blood. The receptors come from a woman in her sixties or seventies with COVID-19, enrolled during active disease.

The chain combines TRBV30 with TRBJ1-1; the match to TRBD1 covers 8 bases. Germline CDR1 GTSNPN, CDR2 SVGIG (reference sequence). The CDR3 contains 13 residues. V lost 5 bases to trimming and J lost 0 bases; unmatched junction nucleotides: 2. The CDR3 region has the DNA TGTGCCTGGGACAGGGGTTTGAACACTGAAGCTTTCTTT. Translation gives CAWDRGLNTEAFF.

This clone has just a few counts. The V gene is TRBV7-2, the J gene TRBJ2-7, with a weak D call TRBD1 (5 bases). V shed 5 bases and J shed 9 bases, with 17 bases lying between them. In germline, CDR1 is SGHTA, CDR2 FQGNSA. The CDR3 extends over 13 amino acids. CDR3 amino acids: CASSPGQMQGQYF. The CDR3, as DNA: TGTGCCAGCAGCCCTGGACAAATGCAAGGGCAGTACTTC.

The chain carries TRBV4-1 and TRBJ2-7; the match to TRBD1 covers 7 bases. V dropped 5 bases and J dropped 7; count of bases not matched to a gene: 11. Germline assignment: CDR1 MGHRA and CDR2 YSYEKL. This CDR3 comprises 14 residues. DNA of the CDR3: TGCGCCAGCAGCTACGGACAGGAATCAGGGGAGCAGTACTTC. Protein: CASSYGQESGEQYF.

The sample holds one count of this clone. This chain joins TRBV18 and TRBJ2-7; 7 nucleotides match TRBD1. In germline, CDR1 is KGHSH, CDR2 LQKENI. The V gene end was trimmed by 6 bases and the J gene end by 1 base; junction bases not matched to a gene: 6. The CDR3 consists of 14 residues. CDR3 region: CASSQYRGSYEQYF. As DNA, the CDR3 is TGTGCCAGCTCCCAGTACAGGGGTTCCTACGAGCAGTACTTC.

DNA for the CDR3: TGTGCCAGCCAGACTAGCGCCCAAGAGACCCAGTACTTC. Residues: CASQTSAQETQYF. The rearrangement joins TRBV12-3 or TRBV12-4 to TRBJ2-5; 8 positions agree with TRBD2. This CDR3 region has 13 residues. J was trimmed by 1 base and V by 8 bases; bases with no gene match: 3.

The rearrangement links TRBV15 to TRBJ1-1; TRBD1 matches at 7 bases. The CDR3 runs to 14 residues. V lost 3 bases, J lost 4 bases, and 5 bases stayed unmatched. CDR1 LNHNV and CDR2 YYDKDF come from the germline V gene (reference sequence). The CDR3 reads CATSRIDRVTEAFF. The CDR3 coding sequence is TGTGCCACCAGCAGGATAGACAGGGTCACTGAAGCTTTCTTT.

The CDR3 nucleotides are TGTGCCAGCAGCCTTCGACAGGGCGCTGAAGCTTTCTTT. Translated: CASSLRQGAEAFF. The chain links TRBV7-7 to TRBJ1-1; TRBD1 agrees at 7 bases. Germline V gives CDR1 SSHAT, CDR2 FNYEAQ (reference sequence). The trim removed 5 bases at V and 6 bases at J, leaving 6 bases unmatched. The CDR3 runs to 13 residues.

The chain joins TRBV6-5 to TRBJ1-1, with D tentatively TRBD1 (5 bases). CDR3 size: 10 residues. The germline CDR1 and CDR2 sequences are MNHEY and SVGAGI. V dropped 9 bases and J dropped 4 bases, with 6 bases sitting between them. CDR3 loop: CARGGTEAFF. The CDR3 DNA reads TGTGCCAGGGGGGGCACTGAAGCTTTCTTT.

The chain carries TRBV11-2 and TRBJ1-2, with 9 nucleotides matching TRBD1. V lost 4 bases and J lost 5; bases outside the gene matches: 14. CDR3 length equals 17 residues. Germline CDR1 SGHAT, CDR2 FQNNGV. DNA for the CDR3: TGTGCCAGCAGCTCCTATTCGACAGGGGGGGTCTATTATGGCTACACCTTC. Protein product: CASSSYSTGGVYYGYTF.

V is TRBV10-3 and J is TRBJ1-2, with a possible D match to TRBD1 (5 bases). CDR3 length: 14 residues. Deletions cut 2 bases from V and 8 bases from J, with 15 bases between. Germline assignment: CDR1 ENHRY and CDR2 SYGVKD. The CDR3 loop is CAISEPLGGIGYTF. The DNA for the CDR3 is TGTGCCATCAGTGAGCCCCTCGGGGGAATCGGCTACACCTTC.

This chain joins TRBV11-2 and TRBJ2-1, with unresolved D. From germline, CDR1 is SGHAT and CDR2 FQNNGV. This CDR3 contains 14 residues. Deletions cut 5 bases from V and 3 bases from J, with 11 bases between. For the CDR3, the DNA is TGTGCCAGCAGCCCTAACCTTGACTACAATGAGCAGTTCTTC. Translated: CASSPNLDYNEQFF.

The chain recombines TRBV5-4 with TRBJ2-1; D gene unclear. The germline gives CDR1 SGHNT, CDR2 YYREEE (reference sequence). This CDR3 is built from 14 residues. The ends were cut back, 4 bases at V and 5 bases at J, with 13 bases in the middle. CDR3 loop: CASSRDNGDNEQFF. The CDR3 region has the DNA TGTGCCAGCAGCCGAGACAACGGCGACAATGAGCAGTTCTTC.

This chain joins TRBV18 and TRBJ1-1, with D possibly being TRBD1 (5 bases). Germline V lookup: CDR1 KGHSH, CDR2 LQKENI. The germline V and J ends were trimmed by 3 bases and 1 base, with 15 bases remaining between them. The CDR3 has 16 residues. CDR3 sequence reads: CASSPFDGGTNTEAFF. The CDR3 bases are TGTGCCAGCTCACCTTTCGATGGCGGGACGAACACTGAAGCTTTCTTT. The variable domain in full, with the rest retrieved from reference TRBV18 and TRBJ1-1, is NAGVMQNPRHLVRRRGQEARLRCSPMKGHSHVYWYRQLPEEGLKFMVYLQKENIIDESGMPKERFSAEFPKEGPSILRIQQVVRGDSAAYFCASSPFDGGTNTEAFFGQGTRLTVV.

The rearrangement uses TRBV6-5 and TRBJ1-4; D not certain. V lost 8 bases to trimming and J lost 3 bases, with 13 bases between them. Germline values: CDR1 MNHEY, CDR2 SVGAGI. CDR3 length equals 14 residues. CDR3 protein: CASLDPAANEKLFF. The CDR3, as DNA: TGTGCCAGCCTAGATCCAGCGGCTAATGAAAAACTGTTTTTT.

To note about this clone: In the same sample, other DNA sequences code for this CDR3. The rearrangement uses TRBV5-1 and TRBJ2-7; no definite D call. This CDR3 contains 12 residues. Looked up from germline, CDR1 is SGHRS and CDR2 is YFSETQ. Trimming removed 1 base from V and 3 bases from J, with 5 bases in between. The CDR3: CASSLTSYEQYF. The CDR3 coding sequence is TGCGCCAGCAGCTTGACCAGCTACGAGCAGTACTTC.

This rearrangement joins TRBV29-1 to TRBJ2-1; 7 positions agree with TRBD2. The V segment lost 5 bases and the J segment 10 bases; nucleotides outside the gene matches: 14. This CDR3 region has 14 residues. From germline, CDR1 is SQVTM and CDR2 ANQGSEA. The CDR3 protein is CSVKGGGDLGEQFF. The CDR3 DNA is TGCAGCGTTAAGGGCGGGGGTGACCTGGGAGAGCAGTTCTTC.

This chain joins TRBV4-1 and TRBJ1-2; no definite D call. Trimming stripped 1 base from V and 8 bases from J, with 17 bases between. The CDR3 sequence is 15 residues long. Germline V lookup: CDR1 MGHRA, CDR2 YSYEKL. The CDR3 loop reads CASSQVLHPHEGYTF. The CDR3 nucleotides read TGCGCCAGCAGCCAAGTCCTCCATCCCCATGAGGGCTACACCTTC.

The rearrangement uses TRBV6-2 or TRBV6-3 and TRBJ1-2, with D tentatively TRBD1 (6 bases). The CDR3 has 14 amino acids. Germline values: CDR1 MNHEY, CDR2 SVGEGT. Deletions cut 2 bases from V and 3 bases from J, with 10 bases between. The CDR3 loop reads CASSYLTGYYGYTF. For the CDR3, the DNA is TGTGCCAGCAGTTACCTAACAGGGTACTATGGCTACACCTTC.

The chain is built from TRBV28 and TRBJ1-5; 8 bases are shared with TRBD1. Germline assignment: CDR1 MDHEN and CDR2 SYDVKM. The CDR3 is made up of 17 amino acids. V dropped 4 bases and J dropped 3; count of bases not matched to a gene: 11. The CDR3 DNA is TGTGCCAGCAGTTCCCTCGGACAGGGTGTCGTCAATCAGCCCCAGCATTTT. Translated: CASSSLGQGVVNQPQHF. The variable domain in full, completed from reference TRBV28 and TRBJ1-5, reads DVKVTQSSRYLVKRTGEKVFLECVQDMDHENMFWYRQDPGLGLRLIYFSYDVKMKEKGDIPEGYSVSREKKERFSLILESASTNQTSMYLCASSSLGQGVVNQPQHFGDGTRLSIL.

The chain links TRBV5-4 to TRBJ2-1; the match to TRBD1 covers 7 bases. The germline V gene encodes CDR1 SGHNT and CDR2 YYREEE (reference sequence). The CDR3 contains 16 residues. After removal of 0 bases from V and 6 bases from J, the junction contained 9 bases not matched to a gene. This CDR3 is CASSLVFGTAVNEQFF. The CDR3, as DNA: TGTGCCAGCAGCTTGGTTTTCGGGACAGCGGTCAATGAGCAGTTCTTC.

The chain is built from TRBV11-3 and TRBJ1-3, with D uncertain. V dropped 5 bases and J dropped 2 bases, with 7 bases sitting between them. This CDR3 has 13 amino acids. CDR1 is SGHNT and CDR2 is YENEEA in the germline V gene. CDR3: CASSPPTGNTIYF. The DNA for the CDR3 is TGTGCCAGCAGCCCCCCAACTGGAAACACCATATATTTT.